The present T cell receptor beta chain was sequenced within a study of spatial heterogeneity in lung cancer. Overall study: Sequencing consistently turned up more beta-chain sequences than alpha-chain sequences.

V lost 1 base, J lost 1 base, and 4 bases lay in between. This CDR3 has 13 amino acids. Germline CDR1 reads SGHTA; CDR2 reads FQGNSA. The sample holds a few counts of this clonotype. Its antigen is undetermined. Overall study results and limits: TCRs found ubiquitously expanded in tumor appeared in blood more at resection than at follow-up.

Indicated time point: sample taken at primary tumor resection. Unsorted tumor, nontumor lung tissue or cryopreserved PBMC supplied the whole RNA. TCR cDNA molecules each had a unique molecular identifier. MiXCR was run by TCRdb on the 5' RACE reads, yielding one entry per CDR3 protein. Of about 82,000 distinct CDR3 sequences in the sample, around 12% were seen once. The sample here was PBMCs, taken at surgery. J is TRBJ2-5 and V is TRBV7-2; no clear D gene. This receptor was obtained from a male donor with early-stage non-small cell lung cancer. CDR3 in DNA: TGTGCCAGCAGCTTAGTAGGCCAAGAGACCCAGTACTTC. Protein sequence: CASSLVGQETQYF.